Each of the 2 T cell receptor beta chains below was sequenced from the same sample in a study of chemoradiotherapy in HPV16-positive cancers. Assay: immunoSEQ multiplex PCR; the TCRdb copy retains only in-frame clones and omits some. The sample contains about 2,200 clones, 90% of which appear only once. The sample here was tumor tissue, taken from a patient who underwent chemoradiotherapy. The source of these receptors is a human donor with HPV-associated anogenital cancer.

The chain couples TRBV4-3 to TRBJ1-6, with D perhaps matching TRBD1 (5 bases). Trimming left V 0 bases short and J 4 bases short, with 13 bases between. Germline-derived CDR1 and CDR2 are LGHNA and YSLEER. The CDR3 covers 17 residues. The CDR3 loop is CASSQDSVRTYNSPLHF. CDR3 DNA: TGCGCCAGCAGCCAAGATTCTGTGCGGACATATAATTCACCCCTCCACTTT.

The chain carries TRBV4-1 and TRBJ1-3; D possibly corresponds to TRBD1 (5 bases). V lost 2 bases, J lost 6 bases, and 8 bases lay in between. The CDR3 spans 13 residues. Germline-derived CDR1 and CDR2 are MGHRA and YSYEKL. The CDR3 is CASSQTDTNTIYF. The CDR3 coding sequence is TGCGCCAGCAGCCAAACGGACACAAACACCATATATTTT.